Listed below are T cell receptor beta chains from one sample, sequenced in a study of blood T cell repertoires in COVID-19. Assay: immunoSEQ multiplex PCR; the TCRdb copy retains only in-frame clones and omits some. Of roughly 360,000 clones in the sample, about four fifths are singletons; the top ten hold 5.1%. Material for sequencing was PBMCs or T cells enriched from blood (not recorded which). These receptor sequences come from a woman between 45 and 60 years old who had recovered from COVID-19. CDR3s include the opening cysteine and the closing phenylalanine or tryptophan. D genes are given only for firm matches. The size of a clone is reported for some rows only, either as once, few or many, or as a class for expanded clones.

J gene | clone size | V gene | D gene | CDR3 protein | CDR3 DNA
TRBJ2-7 | . | TRBV24-1 | . | CATSDSTPRKRQAVSYEQYF | TGTGCCACCAGTGATTCGACACCCCGGAAAAGACAGGCCGTATCCTACGAGCAGTACTTC
TRBJ1-4 | . | TRBV12-3/TRBV12-4 | . | CASSLGLEKLFF | TGTGCCAGCAGTTTAGGTCTAGAAAAACTGTTTTTT
TRBJ2-7 | . | TRBV29-1 | . | CSVVYNEKSSYEQYF | TGCAGCGTTGTTTATAACGAAAAGAGCTCCTACGAGCAGTACTTC
TRBJ1-2 | . | TRBV6-5 | TRBD1 | CASSYGTGGFGYGYTF | TGTGCCAGCAGTTACGGGACAGGGGGCTTTGGATATGGCTACACCTTC
TRBJ1-2 | . | TRBV18 | . | CASSPTESYGYTF | TGTGCCAGCTCACCGACAGAGTCCTATGGCTACACCTTC
TRBJ2-5 | . | TRBV11-3 | . | CASSFQQAQETQYF | TGTGCCAGCAGCTTTCAACAGGCCCAAGAGACCCAGTACTTC
TRBJ1-5 | once | TRBV5-5 | . | CASSLGPPGITNQPQHF | TGTGCCAGCAGCTTGGGCCCTCCAGGGATAACGAATCAGCCCCAGCATTTT
TRBJ2-1 | . | TRBV18 | TRBD2 | CASSPAGGVAEQFF | TGTGCCAGCTCACCAGCGGGAGGCGTTGCTGAGCAGTTCTTC
TRBJ1-4 | . | TRBV19 | TRBD1 | CATKPTGGIEDEKLFF | TGTGCCACCAAGCCGACAGGGGGGATAGAGGATGAAAAACTGTTTTTT
TRBJ2-7 | . | TRBV3-1/TRBV3-2 | . | CASSPRETLDTISYEQYF | TGTGCCAGCAGCCCACGTGAGACCCTGGACACGATCTCCTACGAGCAGTACTTC
TRBJ1-1 | . | TRBV11-2 | TRBD1 | CASSVSRGTEAFF | TGTGCCAGCAGCGTGTCCAGGGGGACTGAAGCTTTCTTT
TRBJ1-1 | few | TRBV5-5 | . | CASSLDGGNTEAFF | TGTGCCAGCAGCTTGGACGGCGGCAACACTGAAGCTTTCTTT
TRBJ2-1 | . | TRBV4-2 | TRBD2 | CASSQAGGGDYNEQFF | TGTGCCAGCAGCCAAGCGGGCGGGGGGGACTACAATGAGCAGTTCTTC
TRBJ1-6 | . | TRBV25-1 | TRBD1 | CASSEYQGVGSPLHF | TGTGCCAGCAGTGAATACCAGGGGGTAGGATCACCCCTCCACTTT
TRBJ2-3 | once | TRBV19 | . | CASSFIEASTDTQYF | TGTGCCAGTAGTTTTATCGAAGCTAGCACAGATACGCAGTATTTT